This T cell receptor beta chain was retrieved from a study of blood T cell repertoires in COVID-19. The method was immunoSEQ multiplex PCR; TCRdb's version includes in-frame clones alone and lacks a portion of them. The table has over 200,000 clones, around 86% seen once. Germline loops: CDR1 SGHVS, CDR2 FQNEAQ. V trimming: 2 bases; J trimming: 8 bases; junction bases outside the gene matches: 2. The CDR3 length is 12 residues. This TCR was recovered from a man between 60 and 70 years old who had recovered from COVID-19. The sample was peripheral blood. V is TRBV7-8 and J is TRBJ1-2; TRBD1 matches at 7 bases. The CDR3 DNA follows: TGTGCCAGCAGCTTAACAGGGGAGGGCTACACCTTC. The encoded protein is CASSLTGEGYTF. Filled out from reference TRBV7-8 and TRBJ1-2, the complete variable domain reads GAGVSQSPRYKVAKRGQDVALRCDPISGHVSLFWYQQALGQGPEFLTYFQNEAQLDKSGLPSDRFFAERPEGSVSTLKIQRTQQEDSAVYLCASSLTGEGYTFGSGTRLTVV.